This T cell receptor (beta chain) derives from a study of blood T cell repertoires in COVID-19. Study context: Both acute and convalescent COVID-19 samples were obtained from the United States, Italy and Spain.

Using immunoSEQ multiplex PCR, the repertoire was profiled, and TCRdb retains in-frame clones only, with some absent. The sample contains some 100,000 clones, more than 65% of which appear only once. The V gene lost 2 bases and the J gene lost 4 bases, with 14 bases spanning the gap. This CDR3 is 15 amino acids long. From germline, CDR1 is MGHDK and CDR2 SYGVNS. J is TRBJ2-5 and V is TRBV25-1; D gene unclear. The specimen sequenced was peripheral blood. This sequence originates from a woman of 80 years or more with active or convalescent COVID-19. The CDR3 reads CASSETGVVTETQYF. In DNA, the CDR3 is TGTGCCAGCAGTGAAACCGGAGTAGTCACAGAGACCCAGTACTTC.